The rows below give T cell receptor beta chains drawn from one sample of a study of molecular identifiers for immune sequencing clone quantification. A single record per CDR3 protein comes from TCRdb applying MiXCR to the PCR reads. Of roughly 300,000 distinct CDR3 sequences listed, over 20% are singletons. Specimen: naive CD8+ T cells from blood, with Jurkat cell RNA spiked in. These receptors originate from a human donor in good health. Some libraries in this study had Jurkat cell RNA spiked in. The CDR3 runs from the conserved cysteine through the conserved F or W. A D gene is named only where the DNA matches it firmly. A row's size may be missing; if present it is once, few, many or a size class.

cdr3_length d_call j_call clone_size v_call cdr3_nt cdr3_aa
14 TRBD1 TRBJ2-1 many TRBV13 TGTGCCAGCAGCCCTACGACAGGGTTCGATGAGCAGTTCTTC CASSPTTGFDEQFF
13 - TRBJ1-2 - TRBV2 TGTGCCAGCTTGAGTGAGAGGGACTATGGCTACACCTTC CASLSERDYGYTF
12 - TRBJ2-2 many TRBV7-9 TGTGCCATCAGAGCGGAGCCCGGGGAGCTGTTTTTT CAIRAEPGELFF
16 TRBD1 TRBJ1-4 - TRBV19 TGTGCCAGTAGTAATCCAGACAGGGTCGCTAATGAAAAACTGTTTTTT CASSNPDRVANEKLFF
15 TRBD2 TRBJ2-7 few TRBV10-2 TGCGCCAGCAGCCCGACTAGCGGGGGCCACTACGAGCAGTACTTC CASSPTSGGHYEQYF
14 - TRBJ2-7 few TRBV7-2 TGTGCCAGCAGCTTAGCTCCAGGGACCTACGAGCAGTACTTC CASSLAPGTYEQYF
15 - TRBJ2-1 - TRBV13 TGTGCCAGCAGCTTAGGACGGGGGGCGCGCAATGAGCAGTTCTTC CASSLGRGARNEQFF
14 - TRBJ2-3 many TRBV7-9 TGTGCCAGCAGCTTAAACTGGAGAACAGATACGCAGTATTTT CASSLNWRTDTQYF
12 TRBD1 TRBJ1-2 few TRBV12-3/TRBV12-4 TGTGCCAGCAGAGGACAGGACTATGGCTACACCTTC CASRGQDYGYTF
17 TRBD2 TRBJ2-7 few TRBV3-1 TGTGCCAGCAGCCCCACAGGACTAGCGGGGGGCCCCTACGAGCAGTACTTC CASSPTGLAGGPYEQYF
14 - TRBJ2-2 few TRBV24-1 TGTGCCACCGATACCGGACAGTGGGACGGGGAGCTGTTTTTT CATDTGQWDGELFF
14 - TRBJ2-1 - TRBV28 TGTGCCAGCAGTTCCGGACTACAATACAATGAGCAGTTCTTC CASSSGLQYNEQFF
15 TRBD1 TRBJ2-7 many TRBV7-9 TGTGCCAGCAGCTTAGCATCGGGACAGGGGTACGAGCAGTACTTC CASSLASGQGYEQYF
15 - TRBJ2-3 many TRBV19 TGTGCCAGTAGTATAGTCCCGGGAGGCACAGATACGCAGTATTTT CASSIVPGGTDTQYF
11 TRBD2 TRBJ2-3 - TRBV6-2/TRBV6-3 TGTGCCAGCAGTTACCCTAGCGGGAAGACTTTT CASSYPSGKTF
14 - TRBJ2-2 few TRBV20-1 TGCAGTGCTAGACCCAGGGTGAACACCGGGGAGCTGTTTTTT CSARPRVNTGELFF
14 TRBD2 TRBJ2-7 - TRBV27 TGTGCCAGCAGTTTAGCGGGAGAGTACTACGAGCAGTACTTC CASSLAGEYYEQYF
15 - TRBJ1-1 few TRBV6-2/TRBV6-3 TGTGCCAGCAGTTACTCCCAAAGTCTGGGCACTGAAGCTTTCTTT CASSYSQSLGTEAFF
17 - TRBJ1-5 few TRBV6-2/TRBV6-3 TGTGCCAGCAGTTACTCGGGGGGAGGGGTCAGCAATCAGCCCCAGCATTTT CASSYSGGGVSNQPQHF
15 TRBD1 TRBJ2-1 many TRBV29-1 TGCAGCGCTCCCCGGGGGGGGACAGGGGGTCATGAGCAGTTCTTC CSAPRGGTGGHEQFF
12 - TRBJ1-1 many TRBV29-1 TGCAGCGTTGTACAGGGTGGCACTGAAGCTTTCTTT CSVVQGGTEAFF
15 - TRBJ2-3 - TRBV12-5 TGTGCTAGTGGTTTAGGGACCTTGCCCACAGATACGCAGTATTTT CASGLGTLPTDTQYF
15 - TRBJ2-3 many TRBV29-1 TGCAGCGTTGAAGATCTACAGGGAAACACAGATACGCAGTATTTT CSVEDLQGNTDTQYF
15 - TRBJ2-3 - TRBV24-1 TGTGCCACCAGGGGCAGGGGATGGAAAACAGATACGCAGTATTTT CATRGRGWKTDTQYF
15 - TRBJ1-2 few TRBV11-2 TGTGCCAGCAGCAAGGCCGGGACGGATAACTATGGCTACACCTTC CASSKAGTDNYGYTF
14 - TRBJ1-2 few TRBV7-9 TGTGCCAGCAGCCGTGGGCAGGGAATGTATGGCTACACCTTC CASSRGQGMYGYTF